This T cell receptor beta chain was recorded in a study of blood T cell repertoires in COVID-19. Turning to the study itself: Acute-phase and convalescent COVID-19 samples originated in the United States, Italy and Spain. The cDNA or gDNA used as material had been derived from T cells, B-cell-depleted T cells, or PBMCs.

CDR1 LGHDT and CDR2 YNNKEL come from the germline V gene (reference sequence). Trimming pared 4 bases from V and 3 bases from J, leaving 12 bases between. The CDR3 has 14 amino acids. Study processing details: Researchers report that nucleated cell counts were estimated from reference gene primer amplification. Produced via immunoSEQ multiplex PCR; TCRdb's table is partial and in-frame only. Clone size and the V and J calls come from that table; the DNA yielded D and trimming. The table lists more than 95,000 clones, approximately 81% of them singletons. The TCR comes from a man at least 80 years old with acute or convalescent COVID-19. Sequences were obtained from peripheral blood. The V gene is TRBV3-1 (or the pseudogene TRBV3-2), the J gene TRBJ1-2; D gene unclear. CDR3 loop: CASSRHGDDYGYTF. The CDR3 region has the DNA TGTGCCAGCAGCCGACACGGGGATGACTATGGCTACACCTTC.